This entry is about one T cell receptor (beta chain). In the authors' methods: Quantification of nucleated cells was approximated via reference gene primer amplification. Generated by immunoSEQ multiplex PCR, the TCRdb table keeps only in-frame clones and is missing some. Clone size and V and J calls were adopted from that table, with D and trimming inferred from the DNA. The table records a few hundred thousand clones, roughly 90% of them present only once. The sample belongs to a study of blood T cell repertoires in COVID-19. Study overall: Collection of acute and convalescent COVID-19 samples took place in the United States, Italy and Spain. PBMCs, B-cell-depleted T cells, or T cells were the source of the cDNA or gDNA that made up the material.

The germline CDR1 and CDR2 sequences are SGHTA and FQGTGA. Trimming took 6 bases from V and 5 from J, leaving 13 bases between them. The length of the CDR3 is 14 residues. The clonotype originates from a human donor in a cohort sampled during active COVID-19. Source material: peripheral blood. The rearrangement joins TRBV7-3 to TRBJ2-2; possibly TRBD1 for D (5 bases). CDR3 region: CASRSSRDTGELFF. In nucleotides, the CDR3 is TGTGCCAGCAGGTCATCCAGGGATACCGGGGAGCTGTTTTTT.